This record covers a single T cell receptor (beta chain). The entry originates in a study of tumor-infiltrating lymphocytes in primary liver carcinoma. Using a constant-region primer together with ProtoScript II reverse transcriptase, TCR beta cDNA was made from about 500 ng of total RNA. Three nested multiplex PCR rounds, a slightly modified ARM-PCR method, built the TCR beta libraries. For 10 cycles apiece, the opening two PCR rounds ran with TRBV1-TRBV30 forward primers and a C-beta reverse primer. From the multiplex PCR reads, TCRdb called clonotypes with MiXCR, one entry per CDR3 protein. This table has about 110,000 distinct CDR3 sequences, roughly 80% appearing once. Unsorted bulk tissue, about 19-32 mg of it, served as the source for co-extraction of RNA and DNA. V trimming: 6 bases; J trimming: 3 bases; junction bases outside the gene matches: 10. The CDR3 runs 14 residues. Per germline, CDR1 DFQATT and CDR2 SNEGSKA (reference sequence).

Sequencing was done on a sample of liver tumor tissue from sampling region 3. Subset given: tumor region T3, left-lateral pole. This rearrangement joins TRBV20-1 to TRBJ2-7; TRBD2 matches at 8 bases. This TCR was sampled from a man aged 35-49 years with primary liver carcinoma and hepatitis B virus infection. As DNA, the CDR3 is TGCAGTGCGGAGTACGGCGGGAGGTACTACGAGCAGTACTTC. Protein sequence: CSAEYGGRYYEQYF.